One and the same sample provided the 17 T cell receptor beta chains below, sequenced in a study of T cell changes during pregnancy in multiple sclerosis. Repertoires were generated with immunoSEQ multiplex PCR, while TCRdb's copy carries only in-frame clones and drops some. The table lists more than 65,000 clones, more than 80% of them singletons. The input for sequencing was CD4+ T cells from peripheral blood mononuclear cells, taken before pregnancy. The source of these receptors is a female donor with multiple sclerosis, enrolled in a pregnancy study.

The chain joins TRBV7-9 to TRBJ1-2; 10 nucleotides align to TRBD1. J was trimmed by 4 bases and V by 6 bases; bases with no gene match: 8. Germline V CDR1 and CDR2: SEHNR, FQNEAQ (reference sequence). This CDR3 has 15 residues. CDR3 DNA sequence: TGTGCCAGCAGTCAGGAGACAGGGGGCAGCTATGGCTACACCTTC. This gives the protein CASSQETGGSYGYTF.

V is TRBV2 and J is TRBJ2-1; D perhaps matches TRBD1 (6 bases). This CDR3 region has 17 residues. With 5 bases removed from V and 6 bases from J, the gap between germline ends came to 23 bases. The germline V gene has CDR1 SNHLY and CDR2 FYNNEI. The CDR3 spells CASSLRQVSGWGNEQFF. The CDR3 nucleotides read TGTGCCAGCAGTCTAAGACAGGTTTCTGGGTGGGGCAATGAGCAGTTCTTC.

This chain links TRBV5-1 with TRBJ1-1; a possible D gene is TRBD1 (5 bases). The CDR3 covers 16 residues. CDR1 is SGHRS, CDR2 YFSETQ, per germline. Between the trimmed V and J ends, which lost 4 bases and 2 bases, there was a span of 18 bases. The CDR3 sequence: CASSAGELIPNTEAFF. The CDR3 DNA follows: TGCGCCAGCAGCGCGGGGGAACTGATACCTAACACTGAAGCTTTCTTT.

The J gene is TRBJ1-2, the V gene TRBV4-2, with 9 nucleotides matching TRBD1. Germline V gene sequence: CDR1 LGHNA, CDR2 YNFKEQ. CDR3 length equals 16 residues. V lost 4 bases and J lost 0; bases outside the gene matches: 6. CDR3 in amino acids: CASSRGQGTTNYGYTF. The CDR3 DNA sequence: TGTGCCAGCAGCCGAGGACAGGGGACCACTAACTATGGCTACACCTTC.

The CDR3 sequence: CASSRRDRGTGELFF. CDR3 nucleotide sequence: TGTGCCAGCAGTAGGAGGGACAGGGGGACCGGGGAGCTGTTTTTT. This chain uses TRBV6-1 with TRBJ2-2, with TRBD1 matching 11 bases. Losses at the gene ends were 5 bases for V and 5 bases for J; bases not matched to a gene: 4. There are 15 residues in the CDR3. Germline V CDR1 and CDR2: MNHNS, SASEGT.

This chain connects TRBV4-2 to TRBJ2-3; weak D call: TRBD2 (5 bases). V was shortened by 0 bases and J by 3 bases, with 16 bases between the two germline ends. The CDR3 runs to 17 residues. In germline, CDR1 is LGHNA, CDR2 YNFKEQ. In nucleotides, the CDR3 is TGTGCCAGCAGCCAAGAGTTAAGGACTCCGGGGACAGATACGCAGTATTTT. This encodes CASSQELRTPGTDTQYF.

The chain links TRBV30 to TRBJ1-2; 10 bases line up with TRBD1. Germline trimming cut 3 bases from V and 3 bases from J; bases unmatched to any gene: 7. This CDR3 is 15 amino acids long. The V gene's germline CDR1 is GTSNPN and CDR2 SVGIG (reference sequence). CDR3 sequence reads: CAWSTGTGAYYGYTF. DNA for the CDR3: TGTGCCTGGAGCACCGGGACAGGGGCTTACTATGGCTACACCTTC.

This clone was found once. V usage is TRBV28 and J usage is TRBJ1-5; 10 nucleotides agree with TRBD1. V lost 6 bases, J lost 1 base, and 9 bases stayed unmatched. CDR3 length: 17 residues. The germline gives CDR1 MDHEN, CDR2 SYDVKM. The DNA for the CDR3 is TGTGCCAGCAGCAACCGGGACAGGGGCAAGAGCAATCAGCCCCAGCATTTT. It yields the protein CASSNRDRGKSNQPQHF.

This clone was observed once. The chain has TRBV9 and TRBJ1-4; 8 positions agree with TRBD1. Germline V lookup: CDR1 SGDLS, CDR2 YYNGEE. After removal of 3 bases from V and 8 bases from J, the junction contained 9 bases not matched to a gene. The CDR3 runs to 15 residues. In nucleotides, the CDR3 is TGTGCCAGCAGCGAAACGGACAGGGCTGGGGAAAAACTGTTTTTT. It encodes CASSETDRAGEKLFF.

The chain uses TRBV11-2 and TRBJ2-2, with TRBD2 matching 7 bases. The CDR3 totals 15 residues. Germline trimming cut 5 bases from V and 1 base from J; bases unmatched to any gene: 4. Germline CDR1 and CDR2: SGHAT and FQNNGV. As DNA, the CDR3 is TGTGCCAGCAGCCCCGAGCGGGGGAACACCGGGGAGCTGTTTTTT. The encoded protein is CASSPERGNTGELFF.

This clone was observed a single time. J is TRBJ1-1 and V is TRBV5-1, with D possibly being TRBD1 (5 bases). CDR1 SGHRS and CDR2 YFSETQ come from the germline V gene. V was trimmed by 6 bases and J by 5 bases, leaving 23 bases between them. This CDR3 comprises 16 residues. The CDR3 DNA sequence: TGCGCCAGCACCTCGTGGACGGGCGGGGGGAGGACTGAAGCTTTCTTT. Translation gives CASTSWTGGGRTEAFF.

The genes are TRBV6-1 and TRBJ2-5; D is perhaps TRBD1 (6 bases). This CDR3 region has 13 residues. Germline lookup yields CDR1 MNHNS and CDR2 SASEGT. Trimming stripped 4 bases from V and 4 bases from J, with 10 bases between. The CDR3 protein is CASSVIRGETQYF. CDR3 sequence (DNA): TGTGCCAGCAGTGTAATCAGGGGAGAGACCCAGTACTTC.

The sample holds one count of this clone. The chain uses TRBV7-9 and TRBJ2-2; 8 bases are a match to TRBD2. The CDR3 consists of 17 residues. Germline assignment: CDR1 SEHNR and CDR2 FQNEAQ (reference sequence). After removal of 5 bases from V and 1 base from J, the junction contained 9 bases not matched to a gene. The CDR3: CASSVSGLVENTGELFF. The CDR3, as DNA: TGTGCCAGCAGCGTGTCGGGACTAGTGGAGAACACCGGGGAGCTGTTTTTT.

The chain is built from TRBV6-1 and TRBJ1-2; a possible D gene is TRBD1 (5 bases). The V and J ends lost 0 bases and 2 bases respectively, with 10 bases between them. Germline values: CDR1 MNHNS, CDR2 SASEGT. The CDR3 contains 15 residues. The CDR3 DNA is TGTGCCAGCAGTGAAGCGGATACAGGAAACTATGGCTACACCTTC. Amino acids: CASSEADTGNYGYTF.

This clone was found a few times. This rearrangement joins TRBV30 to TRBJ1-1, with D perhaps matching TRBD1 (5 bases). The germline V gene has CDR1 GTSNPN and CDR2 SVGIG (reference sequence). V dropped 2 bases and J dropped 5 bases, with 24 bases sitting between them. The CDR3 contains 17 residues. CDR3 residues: CAWSPLDTLPEGTEAFF. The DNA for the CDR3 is TGTGCCTGGAGTCCCTTGGACACCCTCCCGGAAGGAACTGAAGCTTTCTTT.

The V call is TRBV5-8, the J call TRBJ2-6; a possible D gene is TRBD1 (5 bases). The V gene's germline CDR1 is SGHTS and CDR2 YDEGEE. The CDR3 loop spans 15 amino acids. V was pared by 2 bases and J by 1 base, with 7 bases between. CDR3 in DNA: TGTGCCAGCAGCTTAGGACAATCTGGGGCCAACGTCCTGACTTTC. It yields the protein CASSLGQSGANVLTF.

The CDR3 bases are TGTGCCAGTAGTAGCCAGGGGGCTGCATATGGCTACACCTTC. It specifies CASSSQGAAYGYTF. J is TRBJ1-2 and V is TRBV19; 8 positions agree with TRBD1. J was trimmed by 5 bases and V by 4 bases; bases with no gene match: 6. Germline CDR1 LNHDA, CDR2 SQIVND (reference sequence). The CDR3 spans 14 residues.